The 14 T cell receptor beta chains given below trace back to one sample, sequenced in a study of blood T cell repertoires in COVID-19 (dated by TCRdb to about 2020). The library relied on the immunoSEQ multiplex PCR assay. TCRdb's version of the immuneACCESS table is confined to in-frame rearrangements and falls short of the full clone set. An unresolved V gene accounts for under half of the shortfall where checked; the remainder is of unknown origin. Here the sample has some 220,000 clones; roughly 85% occur a single time. The ten biggest clones cover 4.5% to 5.5% of the sample. The sequencing input was peripheral blood. The receptors shown here come from a man aged 45 to 65 with COVID-19, enrolled during active disease.

This rearrangement joins TRBV18 to TRBJ1-4; D unresolved. The V end lost 6 bases, the J end lost 4 bases, and 27 bases lay between the germline ends. Germline assignment: CDR1 KGHSH and CDR2 LQKENI. The CDR3 has 19 residues. CDR3 region: CASSSDGVRRLLGNEKLFF. In nucleotides, the CDR3 is TGTGCCAGCTCCTCGGACGGGGTCCGGCGCTTATTGGGTAATGAAAAACTGTTTTTT.

This rearrangement joins TRBV25-1 to TRBJ1-1, with D possibly matching TRBD1 (5 bases). V was pared by 1 base and J by 3 bases, with 15 bases between. Germline V lookup: CDR1 MGHDK, CDR2 SYGVNS. The CDR3 is 16 amino acids. CDR3 bases: TGTGCCAGCAGTGAATCGGGGGGGAGAAGGGACACTGAAGCTTTCTTT. Translating gives CASSESGGRRDTEAFF.

The chain is built from TRBV5-4 and TRBJ1-1; 7 bases fit TRBD1. The CDR3 loop spans 15 amino acids. V was pared by 4 bases and J by 0 bases, with 6 bases of the junction left unmatched. Per the germline V gene, CDR1 is SGHNT and CDR2 is YYREEE (reference sequence). This CDR3 reads CASSQMGQMNTEAFF. Here the CDR3 DNA reads TGTGCCAGCAGCCAGATGGGACAGATGAACACTGAAGCTTTCTTT.

V and J are TRBV20-1 and TRBJ1-5; 7 bases map to TRBD1. Looked up from germline, CDR1 is DFQATT and CDR2 is SNEGSKA (reference sequence). This CDR3 region has 13 residues. J lost 6 bases, V lost 3 bases, and 5 bases had no gene match. This chain's CDR3 is CSASTGVGQPQHF. Here the CDR3 DNA reads TGCAGTGCTAGTACAGGGGTCGGTCAGCCCCAGCATTTT.

This clone was detected only a few times. This chain uses TRBV19 with TRBJ2-6; TRBD1 matches 9 bases. The ends lost 7 bases at V and 0 bases at J; junction bases unmatched: 7. CDR1 is LNHDA, CDR2 SQIVND, per germline (reference sequence). The CDR3 is made up of 17 amino acids. The CDR3 DNA sequence: TGTGCCAGTAACCCGGGACAGGGAAGCTCTGGGGCCAACGTCCTGACTTTC. Protein product: CASNPGQGSSGANVLTF.

This chain connects TRBV13 to TRBJ2-7, with D maybe TRBD2 (7 bases). The V gene's germline CDR1 is PRHDT and CDR2 FYEKMQ (reference sequence). Trimming took off 7 bases at V and 7 bases at J, with 17 bases between the two ends. CDR3 length equals 13 residues. CDR3 protein: CASNWGGAGEQYF. CDR3 nucleotides: TGTGCCAGCAATTGGGGGGGCGCCGGAGAGCAGTACTTC.

The chain uses TRBV5-4 and TRBJ1-3; D is ambiguous. The CDR3 spans 14 residues. V was clipped by 7 bases and J by 0 bases, with 11 bases between them. Germline CDR1 and CDR2: SGHNT and YYREEE (reference sequence). The CDR3 reads CASRRELSGNTIYF. In DNA form, the CDR3 reads TGTGCCAGCCGACGGGAACTCTCTGGAAACACCATATATTTT.

V gene TRBV14 combines with J gene TRBJ2-1; 13 positions match TRBD2. V lost 1 base, J lost 7 bases, and 1 base stayed unmatched. The germline V gene has CDR1 SGHDN and CDR2 FVKESK. The CDR3 totals 15 residues. The CDR3 protein is CASSQVTSGGNEQFF. The CDR3 DNA reads TGTGCCAGCAGCCAAGTGACTAGCGGGGGGAATGAGCAGTTCTTC.

This chain connects TRBV2 to TRBJ1-1; 8 bases match TRBD1. The germline V gene has CDR1 SNHLY and CDR2 FYNNEI. Germline trimming cut 0 bases from V and 3 bases from J; bases unmatched to any gene: 6. This CDR3 region has 16 residues. CDR3 DNA sequence: TGTGCCAGCAGTGAAGCGCTTACAGGGGGGGACACTGAAGCTTTCTTT. It is translated as CASSEALTGGDTEAFF.

This chain joins TRBV5-1 and TRBJ2-1; D is possibly TRBD2 (5 bases). The CDR3 sequence is 12 residues long. The V gene's germline CDR1 is SGHRS and CDR2 YFSETQ. Trimming left V 5 bases short and J 7 bases short, with 10 bases between. CDR3 DNA sequence: TGCGCCAGCAGTTGGTCGGGAAATGAGCAGTTCTTC. It encodes CASSWSGNEQFF.

V gene TRBV7-6 combines with J gene TRBJ2-1; 9 nucleotides agree with TRBD2. V shed 4 bases and J 2 bases; nucleotides not matched to a gene: 3. The germline V gene encodes CDR1 SGHVS and CDR2 FNYEAQ. This CDR3 region has 15 residues. The CDR3 bases are TGTGCCAGCAGCTCGATAGCGGGGGCCTACAATGAGCAGTTCTTC. Amino acids: CASSSIAGAYNEQFF.

This clone appeared once. The rearrangement links TRBV9 to TRBJ2-5, with 11 bases aligning to TRBD1. V gave up 3 bases and J gave up 2 bases; unmatched junction bases: 3. Germline lookup yields CDR1 SGDLS and CDR2 YYNGEE. The CDR3 runs 15 residues. The CDR3 DNA is TGTGCCAGCAGCGCGGACAGGGGGCTGCAAGAGACCCAGTACTTC. Translation gives CASSADRGLQETQYF.

Comment on this clone: This clone may be a read error of a much larger clone one base away. Other nucleotide sequences in the sample specify the same CDR3. V gene TRBV7-8 combines with J gene TRBJ1-2; the match to TRBD1 covers 9 bases. CDR3 length: 14 residues. Losses at the gene ends were 4 bases for V and 2 bases for J; bases not matched to a gene: 2. Germline CDR1 is SGHVS and CDR2 is FQNEAQ. The CDR3 region has the DNA TGTGCCAGCAGCTCGGGACAGGGAAACTATGGCTACACCTTC. Translating it yields CASSSGQGNYGYTF.

The V call is TRBV7-3, the J call TRBJ2-1, with 8 bases that match TRBD2. Per the germline V gene, CDR1 is SGHTA and CDR2 is FQGTGA. The junction had 6 bases not matched to a gene; V was cut back by 5 bases and J by 3 bases. CDR3 length equals 15 residues. The CDR3 nucleotides are TGTGCCAGCAGCCCCGGGGGGGGCCGCTACAATGAGCAGTTCTTC. Translating it yields CASSPGGGRYNEQFF. Full variable domain (outside the CDR3, taken from reference TRBV7-3 and TRBJ2-1): GAGVSQTPSNKVTEKGKYVELRCDPISGHTALYWYRQSLGQGPEFLIYFQGTGAADDSGLPNDRFFAVRPEGSVSTLKIQRTERGDSAVYLCASSPGGGRYNEQFFGPGTRLTVL.